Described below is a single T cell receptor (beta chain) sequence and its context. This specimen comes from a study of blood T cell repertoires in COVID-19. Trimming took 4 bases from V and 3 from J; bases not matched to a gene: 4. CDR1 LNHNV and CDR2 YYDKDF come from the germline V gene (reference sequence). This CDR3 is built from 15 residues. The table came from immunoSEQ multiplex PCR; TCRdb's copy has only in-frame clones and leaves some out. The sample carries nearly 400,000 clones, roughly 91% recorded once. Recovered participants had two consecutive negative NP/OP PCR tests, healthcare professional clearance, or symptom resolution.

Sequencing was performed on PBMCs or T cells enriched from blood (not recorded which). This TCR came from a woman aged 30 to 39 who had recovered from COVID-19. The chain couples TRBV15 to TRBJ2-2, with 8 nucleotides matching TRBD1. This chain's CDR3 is CATSTRTGYTGELFF. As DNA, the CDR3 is TGTGCCACCAGCACCCGGACAGGGTACACCGGGGAGCTGTTTTTT.